The 21 T cell receptor beta chains below were found in one sample sequenced in a study of blood T cell repertoires in COVID-19. Clones were read by immunoSEQ multiplex PCR, and TCRdb kept only the in-frame ones, dropping some. Among over 200,000 clones, almost 90% were seen once, and the ten largest hold about 14%. The sequenced material came from PBMCs or T cells enriched from blood (not recorded which). The receptor set was obtained from a man in his thirties or forties who had been exposed to COVID-19.

The V gene is TRBV19, the J gene TRBJ2-2; TRBD2 aligns across 8 bases. The V gene end was trimmed by 6 bases and the J gene end by 0 bases; junction bases not matched to a gene: 3. Germline V gives CDR1 LNHDA, CDR2 SQIVND (reference sequence). This CDR3 contains 15 residues. The CDR3 DNA is TGTGCCAGTAGCCGTAGCGGGGCGAACACCGGGGAGCTGTTTTTT. Encoded protein: CASSRSGANTGELFF.

The CDR3 DNA reads TGTGCCAGCAGGGATTCAAGAGGGGAGACCCAGTACTTC. This codes for CASRDSRGETQYF. This chain joins TRBV12-3 or TRBV12-4 and TRBJ2-5, with a possible D match to TRBD2 (5 bases). The CDR3 loop spans 13 amino acids. The germline V and J ends were trimmed by 6 bases and 5 bases, with 13 bases remaining between them.

This clone was seen a handful of times. The V and J genes are TRBV29-1 and TRBJ1-6; 7 bases are shared with TRBD1. With V trimmed by 3 bases and J by 8 bases, 4 bases remained unmatched. The CDR3 runs to 13 residues. Germline loops: CDR1 SQVTM, CDR2 ANQGSEA. The CDR3: CSVDGQDHSPLHF. The DNA of the CDR3 is TGCAGCGTTGACGGACAGGACCATTCACCCCTCCACTTT.

V is TRBV6-4 and J is TRBJ2-5, with D tentatively TRBD1 (6 bases). V was cut by 7 bases and J by 4 bases, with 19 bases left in between. CDR1 is MRHNA and CDR2 is SNTAGT in the germline V gene. The CDR3 runs 15 residues. CDR3 in amino acids: CASTRDIFGGETQYF. CDR3 coding DNA: TGTGCCAGCACTAGGGACATTTTTGGGGGAGAGACCCAGTACTTC.

The chain is built from TRBV12-3 or TRBV12-4 and TRBJ1-1; no firm D call. This CDR3 region has 12 residues. V was pared by 2 bases and J by 7 bases, with 8 bases between. CDR3 in DNA: TGTGCCAGCAGTTTAACCGGTAGTGAAGCTTTCTTT. It translates to CASSLTGSEAFF.

Remarks on this clone: Other DNA sequences of this sample code for an identical CDR3. This sequence joins TRBV5-6 and TRBJ1-1; tentatively, D is TRBD1 (5 bases). Trimming stripped 5 bases from V and 2 bases from J, with 13 bases between. Germline V gene sequence: CDR1 SGHDT, CDR2 YYEEEE. This CDR3 region has 14 residues. In DNA form, the CDR3 reads TGTGCCAGCAGTCTCCCGGGGGAAAACACTGAAGCTTTCTTT. It encodes CASSLPGENTEAFF.

The chain has TRBV6-1 and TRBJ2-7; 8 nucleotides match TRBD1. V dropped 2 bases and J dropped 6; count of bases not matched to a gene: 9. The CDR3 is 15 residues long. Germline CDR1 and CDR2: MNHNS and SASEGT. The CDR3 DNA reads as TGTGCCAGCAGTGAACCCGGGACAGGCCTTGCCGAGCAGTACTTC. Its protein is CASSEPGTGLAEQYF.

The V and J genes are TRBV27 and TRBJ1-5; D uncertain. With 6 bases removed from V and 7 bases from J, the gap between germline ends came to 10 bases. Germline CDR1 is MNHEY and CDR2 is SMNVEV (reference sequence). The CDR3 is made up of 12 amino acids. The CDR3 DNA follows: TGTGCCAGCAGCCTGGTCGGGCAGCCCCAGCATTTT. Amino acid sequence: CASSLVGQPQHF.

The chain links TRBV7-2 to TRBJ2-7; 7 bases match TRBD2. Trimming removed 5 bases from V and 3 bases from J; junction bases left unmatched: 10. CDR1 SGHTA and CDR2 FQGNSA come from the germline V gene. The CDR3 totals 15 residues. The chain's CDR3 is CASSPEPGGNYEQYF. The CDR3 region has the DNA TGTGCCAGCAGCCCCGAACCGGGGGGAAACTACGAGCAGTACTTC.

This clone was seen more than once but under ten times. The chain couples TRBV19 to TRBJ2-7, with 7 nucleotides matching TRBD2. V was clipped by 3 bases and J by 2 bases; unmatched bases: 4. The CDR3 has 14 residues. Germline lookup yields CDR1 LNHDA and CDR2 SQIVND (reference sequence). DNA for the CDR3: TGTGCCAGTAGTATCCTAGCGGAGGCCTACGAGCAGTACTTC. Translated: CASSILAEAYEQYF.

J is TRBJ1-2 and V is TRBV6-4; D is unclear. The CDR3 contains 15 residues. Germline V gene data show CDR1 as MRHNA and CDR2 as SNTAGT. The ends were cut back, 2 bases at V and 2 bases at J, with 12 bases in the middle. The CDR3 DNA follows: TGTGCCAGCAGTGACGGCGAGACACCCAACTATGGCTACACCTTC. It specifies CASSDGETPNYGYTF.

The genes are TRBV19 and TRBJ2-7; TRBD1 matches at 9 bases. V lost 7 bases and J lost 0; bases outside the gene matches: 10. The CDR3 has 16 residues. Germline V lookup: CDR1 LNHDA, CDR2 SQIVND (reference sequence). CDR3 sequence reads: CASTESGTGNSYEQYF. CDR3 DNA sequence: TGTGCCAGTACTGAGTCGGGGACAGGGAACTCCTACGAGCAGTACTTC.

V is TRBV7-2 and J is TRBJ1-4; 10 nucleotides align to TRBD1. Germline V gene lookup returns CDR1 SGHTA and CDR2 FQGNSA. This CDR3 region has 16 residues. V shed 5 bases and J 3 bases; nucleotides not matched to a gene: 6. The CDR3 protein is CASSLRTGGANEKLFF. DNA for the CDR3: TGTGCCAGCAGCCTACGGACAGGGGGAGCTAATGAAAAACTGTTTTTT.

V is TRBV2 and J is TRBJ2-7; tentatively, D is TRBD1 (5 bases). Germline lookup yields CDR1 SNHLY and CDR2 FYNNEI. The germline V and J ends were trimmed by 7 bases and 3 bases, with 10 bases remaining between them. The CDR3 sequence is 12 residues long. This CDR3 reads CASTDSHYEQYF. The CDR3 DNA sequence: TGTGCCAGCACCGACAGTCACTACGAGCAGTACTTC.

This clone was recorded a few times. The rearrangement joins TRBV6-4 to TRBJ1-4, with 9 nucleotides matching TRBD1. The CDR3 extends over 14 amino acids. The V segment lost 6 bases and the J segment 5 bases; nucleotides outside the gene matches: 4. Germline CDR1 reads MRHNA; CDR2 reads SNTAGT. CDR3 in amino acids: CASSPGQGNEKLFF. The DNA for the CDR3 is TGTGCCAGCAGCCCGGGACAGGGCAATGAAAAACTGTTTTTT.

The gene calls are TRBV7-8 and TRBJ2-7; a weak D match, TRBD1 (6 bases). Trimming took 0 bases from V and 5 from J, leaving 8 bases between them. Looked up from germline, CDR1 is SGHVS and CDR2 is FQNEAQ. The CDR3 spans 13 residues. CDR3 DNA: TGTGCCAGCAGCTTAGCACAGGGAAACGAGCAGTACTTC. Residues: CASSLAQGNEQYF.

The rearrangement uses TRBV5-5 and TRBJ2-3; TRBD1 matches 8 bases. V was clipped by 0 bases and J by 1 base; unmatched bases: 1. Germline V gene sequence: CDR1 SGHKS, CDR2 YYEKEE (reference sequence). The CDR3 is made up of 15 amino acids. The chain's CDR3 is CASSLEGQGTDTQYF. As DNA, the CDR3 is TGTGCCAGCAGCTTGGAGGGACAGGGCACAGATACGCAGTATTTT.

The rearrangement links TRBV5-5 to TRBJ2-2; 9 nucleotides line up with TRBD2. Per the germline V gene, CDR1 is SGHKS and CDR2 is YYEKEE (reference sequence). CDR3 length: 16 residues. V was clipped by 2 bases and J by 4 bases; unmatched bases: 6. The CDR3 DNA follows: TGTGCCAGCAGCTTTGCGGGGGGGCGCGGCACCGGGGAGCTGTTTTTT. Translating gives CASSFAGGRGTGELFF.

The J gene is TRBJ2-1, the V gene TRBV9, with 9 bases that match TRBD2. Germline V lookup: CDR1 SGDLS, CDR2 YYNGEE. The CDR3 loop spans 16 amino acids. The junction had 5 bases not matched to a gene; V was cut back by 0 bases and J by 4 bases. The CDR3, as DNA: TGTGCCAGCAGCGTAGGTTTTAGCGGGGGATACAATGAGCAGTTCTTC. Amino acids: CASSVGFSGGYNEQFF.

The genes are TRBV7-8 and TRBJ2-5; 9 bases agree with TRBD2. CDR3 length equals 17 residues. Germline lookup yields CDR1 SGHVS and CDR2 FQNEAQ. V shed 1 base, J shed 4 bases, and the junction held 10 bases outside the gene matches. CDR3 region: CASSLVSGGGALETQYF. CDR3 DNA: TGTGCCAGCAGCTTAGTGTCAGGCGGGGGGGCCTTAGAGACCCAGTACTTC.

The chain employs TRBV6-2 or TRBV6-3 and TRBJ1-2, with D possibly matching TRBD1 (6 bases). CDR3 length: 16 residues. Germline CDR1 is MNHEY and CDR2 is SVGEGT. V lost 0 bases, J lost 7 bases, and 18 bases lay in between. CDR3 coding DNA: TGTGCCAGCAGTTACTCGACGCGGGGGCAGGGCGGTGGCTACACCTTC. Protein sequence: CASSYSTRGQGGGYTF.